These T cell receptor beta chains were read from a single sample in a study of blood T cell repertoires in COVID-19. Clones were sequenced by immunoSEQ multiplex PCR, and TCRdb holds only the in-frame ones, with some missing. The sample includes 370,000 or so clones, more than 70% of them seen just once. Sequencing was done on a sample of PBMCs or T cells enriched from blood (not recorded which). Receptors were obtained from a man aged 25 to 45 who had recovered from COVID-19. Each CDR3 is given with its conserved first and last residue. A D gene is named only where the DNA matches it firmly. Clone size is shown for a subset of rows, as once, few, many or a class of expanded clone.

v_gene	d_gene	abundance	j_gene	CDR3aa	CDR3nt
TRBV3-1/TRBV3-2	-	-	TRBJ1-2	CASSPGAYGYTF	TGTGCCAGCAGCCCTGGAGCCTATGGCTACACCTTC
TRBV5-4	TRBD1	-	TRBJ1-5	CASSYTGQGRRNQPQHF	TGTGCCAGCAGCTACACTGGACAGGGTCGGCGCAATCAGCCCCAGCATTTT
TRBV29-1	-	-	TRBJ2-5	CSALDQETQYF	TGCAGCGCGCTAGATCAAGAGACCCAGTACTTC
TRBV6-6	-	-	TRBJ2-7	CATTGDVEQYF	TGTGCCACGACCGGGGATGTAGAGCAGTACTTC
TRBV19	TRBD1	-	TRBJ2-7	CASSVGQSYEQYF	TGTGCCAGTAGTGTGGGACAGTCCTACGAGCAGTACTTC
TRBV7-2	-	-	TRBJ1-2	CASSLSVTGLNYGYTF	TGTGCCAGCAGCTTATCAGTGACAGGCCTCAACTATGGCTACACCTTC
TRBV4-2	TRBD1	-	TRBJ2-7	CASSQGTGDYEQYF	TGTGCCAGCAGCCAAGGGACAGGGGATTACGAGCAGTACTTC
TRBV18	-	-	TRBJ1-1	CASSRTGENTEAFF	TGTGCCAGCTCACGGACCGGGGAAAACACTGAAGCTTTCTTT
TRBV28	TRBD1	-	TRBJ1-5	CASSRGQGGGYSNQPQHF	TGTGCCAGCAGTAGGGGACAGGGGGGAGGATATAGCAATCAGCCCCAGCATTTT
TRBV5-1	TRBD1	-	TRBJ1-6	CASSLTGVNSPLHF	TGCGCCAGCAGCCTAACAGGGGTCAATTCACCCCTCCACTTT
TRBV30	TRBD1	once	TRBJ1-2	CASKTGGQNYGYTF	TGTGCCTCAAAAACAGGGGGCCAAAACTATGGCTACACCTTC
TRBV6-5	-	-	TRBJ2-1	CATGGGPGNEQFF	TGTGCCACTGGGGGGGGGCCGGGGAATGAGCAGTTCTTC
TRBV11-2	TRBD1	-	TRBJ1-2	CASSLGQGPNYGYTF	TGTGCCAGCAGCCTCGGACAGGGACCAAACTATGGCTACACCTTC
TRBV12-5	TRBD1	-	TRBJ2-5	CASGWTDREAQETQYF	TGTGCTAGTGGTTGGACGGACAGGGAGGCTCAAGAGACCCAGTACTTC
TRBV3-1/TRBV3-2	-	-	TRBJ1-2	CASSHYRADPNYGYTF	TGTGCCAGCAGCCATTACAGGGCGGACCCTAACTATGGCTACACCTTC
TRBV7-9	-	-	TRBJ2-6	CASSLAHGRLWGQVLTF	TGTGCCAGCAGCTTAGCGCACGGCAGACTCTGGGGCCAAGTCCTGACTTTC
TRBV19	-	-	TRBJ2-2	CASSFLTPAQGTGELFF	TGTGCCAGTAGTTTTCTAACTCCAGCCCAGGGCACCGGGGAGCTGTTTTTT
TRBV4-1	-	-	TRBJ2-7	CASSQDRGSYEQYF	TGCGCCAGCAGCCAAGACAGAGGGTCCTACGAGCAGTACTTC
TRBV28	-	-	TRBJ1-2	CATRDSSNYGYTF	TGTGCCACCCGAGACAGTTCTAACTATGGCTACACCTTC
TRBV5-4	TRBD1	-	TRBJ1-1	CASSWQSGGYTEAFF	TGTGCCAGCAGCTGGCAGTCAGGGGGGTACACTGAAGCTTTCTTT
TRBV18	-	-	TRBJ2-1	CASSPTQGSYNEQFF	TGTGCCAGCTCACCTACCCAGGGATCCTACAATGAGCAGTTCTTC
TRBV4-3	-	-	TRBJ2-2	CASSLNPGHPKSNTGELFF	TGCGCCAGCAGCCTCAATCCGGGACACCCGAAATCCAACACCGGGGAGCTGTTTTTT
TRBV20-1	-	-	TRBJ2-7	CSARIMRDEYF	TGCAGTGCTAGAATCATGCGGGACGAGTACTTC
TRBV25-1	-	-	TRBJ2-1	CATRWSLRDEQFF	TGTGCCACCAGGTGGAGTCTACGGGATGAGCAGTTCTTC
TRBV9	TRBD1	-	TRBJ1-4	CASSEQGMGTNEKLFF	TGTGCCAGCAGTGAACAGGGGATGGGGACTAATGAAAAACTGTTTTTT
TRBV5-1	TRBD2	-	TRBJ2-3	CASSLLAGGPSDTQYF	TGCGCCAGCAGCTTACTAGCGGGGGGGCCGTCGGATACGCAGTATTTT
TRBV9	TRBD1	-	TRBJ1-2	CASSVGPVRGDGYTF	TGTGCCAGCAGCGTAGGCCCCGTCAGGGGGGATGGCTACACCTTC
TRBV27	-	-	TRBJ2-7	CASSSSTSGLRNEQYF	TGTGCCAGCAGTTCGAGCACATCGGGACTCCGTAACGAGCAGTACTTC
TRBV7-9	-	-	TRBJ2-7	CASSSIRTAISEQYF	TGTGCCAGCAGCTCCATAAGGACAGCCATCTCCGAGCAGTACTTC
TRBV20-1	-	many	TRBJ1-6	CSASITGDSPLHF	TGCAGTGCTAGTATAACGGGGGATTCACCCCTCCACTTT
TRBV7-8	-	-	TRBJ2-7	CASSPDTYEQYF	TGTGCCAGCAGCCCGGACACCTACGAGCAGTACTTC
TRBV6-5	-	-	TRBJ2-7	CASSYSYRSSYEQYF	TGTGCCAGCAGTTACTCATACAGGAGCTCCTACGAGCAGTACTTC
TRBV30	TRBD1	once	TRBJ1-2	CAWSGQGAIVGGYTF	TGTGCCTGGAGTGGACAGGGGGCTATCGTCGGTGGCTACACCTTC
TRBV2	-	-	TRBJ2-7	CASSELLSQSYEQYF	TGTGCCAGCAGTGAGTTATTATCACAGTCCTACGAGCAGTACTTC
TRBV28	-	-	TRBJ2-3	CASSLYGRQDF	TGTGCCAGCAGTTTATACGGTAGGCAGGATTTT
TRBV5-6	TRBD1	-	TRBJ1-4	CASSPGPTGGNEKLFF	TGTGCCAGCAGCCCAGGGCCGACAGGGGGGAATGAAAAACTGTTTTTT